One and the same sample provided the 14 T cell receptor beta chains below, sequenced in a study of cytomegalovirus exposure and HLA in healthy donors. The PCR contained 60 Vbeta and 13 Jbeta primers. Assay: immunoSEQ multiplex PCR; the TCRdb copy retains only in-frame clones and omits some. Counted here are fewer than 80,000 clones, about 72% occurring once; the ten biggest clones make up about 23%. The sample taken for sequencing was PBMCs. Receptors originate from a man aged 50 to 60 in good health and CMV-seropositive.

This sequence joins TRBV12-5 and TRBJ2-7; 9 bases are shared with TRBD1. Per germline, CDR1 LGHNT and CDR2 FRNRAP. The length of the CDR3 is 15 residues. J gave up 6 bases and V 4 bases, and 10 bases lay outside the gene matches. The chain's CDR3 is CASGSRGQGISEQYF. The CDR3 nucleotides are TGTGCTAGTGGTTCGCGGGGACAGGGTATTTCCGAGCAGTACTTC.

This rearrangement joins TRBV18 to TRBJ1-4; TRBD1 aligns across 8 bases. The CDR3 runs 14 residues. Germline CDR1 reads KGHSH; CDR2 reads LQKENI. V trimming: 3 bases; J trimming: 8 bases; junction bases outside the gene matches: 5. CDR3 residues: CASSPDRAAEKLFF. For the CDR3, the DNA is TGTGCCAGCTCACCGGACAGGGCTGCGGAAAAACTGTTTTTT.

This clone turned up a few times. In DNA, the CDR3 is TGTGCCAGCAGTCGACAAGTACAGGGAGGGGGCAATGAGCAGTTCTTC. Its protein is CASSRQVQGGGNEQFF. V gene TRBV7-2 combines with J gene TRBJ2-1, with TRBD2 as a possible D gene (7 bases). Trimming removed 6 bases at V and 6 bases at J, with 21 bases between. The length of the CDR3 is 16 residues. Germline CDR1 reads SGHTA; CDR2 reads FQGNSA.

The CDR3 sequence is CASSLWGLTSSSGNTQYF. CDR3 nucleotide sequence: TGTGCCAGCAGTTTATGGGGACTAACCTCCTCATCCGGAAATACGCAGTATTTT. The genes are TRBV28 and TRBJ2-3, with 7 bases identical to TRBD2. There are 18 residues in the CDR3. With V trimmed by 0 bases and J by 7 bases, 16 bases remained unmatched. Germline lookup yields CDR1 MDHEN and CDR2 SYDVKM.

The chain's CDR3 is CASSVAPGLAGDMIQYF. Written as DNA, the CDR3 is TGTGCCAGCAGCGTAGCTCCGGGACTAGCGGGAGATATGATTCAGTACTTC. This chain uses TRBV9 with TRBJ2-4, with 14 positions matching TRBD2. Germline CDR1 and CDR2: SGDLS and YYNGEE. The CDR3 extends over 17 amino acids. The V gene end was trimmed by 0 bases and the J gene end by 10 bases; junction bases not matched to a gene: 9.

The CDR3 nucleotides are TGTGCCAGTAGTGGGCGGGACAGGGGTGGCAATGAGCAGTTCTTC. Translating gives CASSGRDRGGNEQFF. This chain uses TRBV19 with TRBJ2-1; 10 nucleotides line up with TRBD1. From germline, CDR1 is LNHDA and CDR2 SQIVND (reference sequence). With V trimmed by 5 bases and J by 6 bases, 7 bases remained unmatched. This CDR3 has 15 amino acids.

The J gene is TRBJ1-1, the V gene TRBV7-3, with 7 bases aligning to TRBD1. V shed 5 bases and J 8 bases; nucleotides not matched to a gene: 5. Germline CDR1 and CDR2: SGHTA and FQGTGA. The CDR3 is 12 residues long. In DNA, the CDR3 is TGTGCCAGCAGCCAGGGCAGGGGGGAAGCTTTCTTT. Amino acids: CASSQGRGEAFF. Using reference TRBV7-3 and TRBJ1-1 for the parts outside the CDR3, the full variable domain is GAGVSQTPSNKVTEKGKYVELRCDPISGHTALYWYRQSLGQGPEFLIYFQGTGAADDSGLPNDRFFAVRPEGSVSTLKIQRTERGDSAVYLCASSQGRGEAFFGQGTRLTVV.

This clone appeared a few times. The rearrangement uses TRBV2 and TRBJ1-1, with a tentative D call TRBD1 (5 bases). CDR1 is SNHLY, CDR2 FYNNEI, per germline. This CDR3 comprises 10 residues. V lost 8 bases and J 8 bases, leaving 9 bases between the germline ends. CDR3 DNA sequence: TGTGCCAGCTATGACAGCGAAGCTTTCTTT. It codes for CASYDSEAFF.

CDR3 DNA sequence: TGTGCCAGCAGTTTTCATGGGGCTGGAAATGAGCAGTTCTTC. Translating it yields CASSFHGAGNEQFF. The chain is built from TRBV28 and TRBJ2-1; possibly TRBD1 for D (5 bases). Germline loops: CDR1 MDHEN, CDR2 SYDVKM. The CDR3 contains 14 residues. Trimming shortened V by 3 bases and J by 7 bases, and 13 bases separated the two germline ends.

This chain connects TRBV5-1 to TRBJ2-2, with a possible D match to TRBD1 (6 bases). The germline V gene encodes CDR1 SGHRS and CDR2 YFSETQ. The CDR3 extends over 15 amino acids. V gave up 2 bases and J gave up 2 bases, with 10 bases separating them. The CDR3 sequence is CASSFIGGNTGELFF. Written as DNA, the CDR3 is TGCGCCAGCAGCTTCATAGGGGGTAACACCGGGGAGCTGTTTTTT.

This chain links TRBV2 with TRBJ1-5; no definite D call. CDR3 length equals 13 residues. CDR1 is SNHLY and CDR2 is FYNNEI in the germline V gene. The V and J ends lost 3 bases and 1 base respectively, with 4 bases between them. This CDR3 reads CASSEESNQPQHF. DNA for the CDR3: TGTGCCAGCAGTGAGGAGAGCAATCAGCCCCAGCATTTT.

As DNA, the CDR3 is TGTGCCAGCGCACGACAAGTGCGCACAGATACGCAGTATTTT. Its translation: CASARQVRTDTQYF. V gene TRBV6-6 combines with J gene TRBJ2-3; D is uncertain. From germline, CDR1 is MNHNY and CDR2 SVGAGI (reference sequence). This CDR3 region has 14 residues. Trimming cost V 8 bases and J 1 base, with 13 bases left between them.

This rearrangement joins TRBV9 to TRBJ1-1; D possibly corresponds to TRBD1 (6 bases). The CDR3 runs 15 residues. Germline V gives CDR1 SGDLS, CDR2 YYNGEE. V was shortened by 3 bases and J by 0 bases, with 12 bases between the two germline ends. This chain's CDR3 is CASSDRDNMNTEAFF. In DNA, the CDR3 is TGTGCCAGCAGCGACCGGGACAACATGAACACTGAAGCTTTCTTT.

The sample holds one count of this clone. The chain uses TRBV5-6 and TRBJ2-7; D may be TRBD1 (6 bases). Germline values: CDR1 SGHDT, CDR2 YYEEEE. CDR3 size: 16 residues. Trimming cost V 3 bases and J 2 bases, with 18 bases left between them. CDR3 region: CASSSARGPRPYEQYF. In DNA form, the CDR3 reads TGTGCCAGCAGCTCGGCCAGGGGCCCCAGACCCTACGAGCAGTACTTC. The whole variable domain, filled in from reference TRBV5-6 and TRBJ2-7, reads DAGVTQSPTHLIKTRGQQVTLRCSPKSGHDTVSWYQQALGQGPQFIFQYYEEEERQRGNFPDRFSGHQFPNYSSELNVNALLLGDSALYLCASSSARGPRPYEQYFGPGTRLTVT.